This T cell receptor (beta chain) was identified during a study of vaccination effects on CD4 cells after COVID-19. Note on this clone: Its antigen is not identified.

The CDR3 contains 14 residues. Trimming left V 8 bases short and J 2 bases short, with 16 bases between. Germline CDR1 and CDR2: SNHLY and FYNNEI. With the ViraFEST assay, the study expanded antigen-specific CD4+ T cells using viral peptide pools, then sequenced them. Once cultured for 10 days, the cells underwent separation to obtain CD4+ T cells. Prior SARS-CoV-2 infection was absent in the vaccine recipients, as shown by negative nucleocapsid antibodies. Sequencing was performed with immunoSEQ multiplex PCR; in TCRdb, only in-frame clones are kept and a portion is missing. The sample shows about 71,000 clones, under 90% of them seen only once.

The source material was CD4+ T cells from PBMCs cultured with SARS-CoV-2 spike peptides, sampled before COVID-19 vaccination. This chain connects TRBV2 to TRBJ2-7; D tentatively reads TRBD1 or TRBD2 (5 bases each). The clonotype comes from a human donor who received a COVID-19 vaccine. The CDR3 DNA reads TGTGCCAGCGGACCCCGGGACGCACCCTACGAGCAGTACGTC. Its translation: CASGPRDAPYEQYV.